The T cell receptor beta chain described here comes from a study of radiotherapy plus CTLA-4 blockade in lung cancer. Overall study findings and caveats: Increased serum interferon-beta after radiation also reportedly predicted response strongly. TCR clones originating in tumors grew in number in blood after radiotherapy plus ipilimumab.

Repertoires were generated with immunoSEQ multiplex PCR, while TCRdb's copy carries only in-frame clones and drops some. The table has roughly 50,000 clones, roughly 84% seen once. Germline CDR1 is SGHNT and CDR2 is YENEEA. The V segment lost 1 base and the J segment 5 bases; nucleotides outside the gene matches: 8. The CDR3 runs 18 residues. With respect to this clone: The antigen remains unidentified.

The TCR comes from a human donor with non-small cell lung cancer whose response to radiotherapy plus ipilimumab could not be evaluated. The genes are TRBV11-3 and TRBJ2-2; 12 bases are a match to TRBD1. Sequenced here: peripheral blood, sampled from a patient treated with radiotherapy plus ipilimumab. The CDR3 here is CASSLAGQGAVWTGELFF. The CDR3 nucleotides are TGTGCCAGCAGCTTAGCGGGACAGGGGGCAGTTTGGACCGGGGAGCTGTTTTTT.